The 2 T cell receptor beta chains reported below all come from one sample, sequenced in a study of cytomegalovirus exposure and HLA in healthy donors. A multiplex PCR was run with 60 Vbeta primers and 13 Jbeta primers. The protocol was immunoSEQ multiplex PCR, while the TCRdb copy is restricted to in-frame clones and leaves out a portion. The table has about 180,000 clones, 82% seen once. The sample comprised PBMCs. These receptors were taken from a middle-aged man in good health and CMV-seronegative.

This clone was counted a single time. V gene TRBV6-5 combines with J gene TRBJ2-5; tentatively, D is TRBD1 (6 bases). CDR1 and CDR2 (germline): MNHEY, SVGAGI. Trimming shortened V by 6 bases and J by 3 bases, and 14 bases separated the two germline ends. The CDR3 runs to 14 residues. In DNA form, the CDR3 reads TGTGCCAGCAGGGGCGCAGGGGCGAAAGAGACCCAGTACTTC. Protein sequence: CASRGAGAKETQYF.

V usage is TRBV7-2 and J usage is TRBJ2-6; D remains ambiguous. Trimming stripped 6 bases from V and 0 bases from J, with 9 bases between. Germline V gene sequence: CDR1 SGHTA, CDR2 FQGNSA. The CDR3 extends over 15 amino acids. Here the CDR3 DNA reads TGTGCCAGCAGGGAACAGAGCTCTGGGGCCAACGTCCTGACTTTC. It encodes CASREQSSGANVLTF.